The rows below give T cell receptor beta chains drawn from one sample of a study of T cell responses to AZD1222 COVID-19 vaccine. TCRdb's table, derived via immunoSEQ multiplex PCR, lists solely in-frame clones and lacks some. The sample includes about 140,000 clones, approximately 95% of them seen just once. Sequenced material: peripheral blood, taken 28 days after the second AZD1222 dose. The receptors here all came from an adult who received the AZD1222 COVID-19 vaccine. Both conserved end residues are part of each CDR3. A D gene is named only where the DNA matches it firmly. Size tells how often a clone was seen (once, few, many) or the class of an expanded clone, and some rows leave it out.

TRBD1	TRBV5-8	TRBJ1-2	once	CASSKTGNYGYTF	TGTGCCAGCAGCAAGACAGGGAACTATGGCTACACCTTC
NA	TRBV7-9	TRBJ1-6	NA	CASSPTQNSPLHF	TGTGCCAGCAGCCCAACACAAAATTCACCCCTCCACTTT
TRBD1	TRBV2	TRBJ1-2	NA	CASMTGEGYGYTF	TGTGCCAGCATGACAGGGGAAGGGTATGGCTACACCTTC
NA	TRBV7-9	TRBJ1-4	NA	CASSLGTAANEKLFF	TGTGCCAGCAGCTTAGGAACCGCGGCTAATGAAAAACTGTTTTTT
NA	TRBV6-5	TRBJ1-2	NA	CASSYGGFGYGYTF	TGTGCCAGCAGTTACGGGGGTTTTGGCTATGGCTACACCTTC
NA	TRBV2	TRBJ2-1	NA	CASSEFSTTEQFF	TGTGCCAGCAGTGAGTTTAGTACGACTGAGCAGTTCTTC
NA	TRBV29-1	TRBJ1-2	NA	CSVVFRELYGYTF	TGCAGCGTGGTATTTCGGGAACTCTATGGCTACACCTTC
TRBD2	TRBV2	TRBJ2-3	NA	CASSAQRGGQDTQYF	TGTGCCAGCTCAGCCCAGCGGGGGGGCCAAGATACGCAGTATTTT
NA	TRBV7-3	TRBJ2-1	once	CASSLNSGKDQFF	TGTGCCAGCAGCCTAAATTCAGGGAAGGACCAGTTCTTC
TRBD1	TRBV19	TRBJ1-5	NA	CASTPTGTHQPQHF	TGTGCCAGTACCCCGACAGGGACTCATCAGCCCCAGCATTTT
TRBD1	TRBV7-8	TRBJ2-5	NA	CASSLGAGGETQYF	TGTGCCAGCAGCTTAGGGGCAGGGGGAGAGACCCAGTACTTC
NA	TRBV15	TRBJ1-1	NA	CATSRELGGPEAFF	TGTGCCACCAGCAGAGAACTCGGGGGTCCTGAAGCTTTCTTT
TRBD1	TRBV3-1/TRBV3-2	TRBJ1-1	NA	CASSQDTAGGNSEAFF	TGTGCCAGCAGCCAAGATACCGCAGGGGGAAACTCTGAAGCTTTCTTT
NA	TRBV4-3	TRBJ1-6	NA	CASSQVGFRSLNSPLHF	TGCGCCAGCAGCCAAGTAGGTTTCAGGAGTCTAAATTCACCCCTCCACTTT
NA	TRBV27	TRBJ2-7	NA	CASSLNGHRTYEQYF	TGTGCCAGCAGTTTGAACGGACACCGTACCTACGAGCAGTACTTC
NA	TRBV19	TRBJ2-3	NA	CASSKAGTRFTDTQYF	TGTGCCAGTAGTAAAGCCGGGACCAGATTCACAGATACGCAGTATTTT
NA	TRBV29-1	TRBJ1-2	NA	CSVEGGNLGYGYTF	TGCAGCGTTGAGGGGGGTAATCTGGGCTATGGCTACACCTTC
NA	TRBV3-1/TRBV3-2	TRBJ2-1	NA	CASSPQGPIIGVNEQFF	TGTGCCAGCAGCCCCCAAGGGCCTATAATTGGGGTCAATGAGCAGTTCTTC
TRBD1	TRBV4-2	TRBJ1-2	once	CASSREGANYGYTF	TGTGCCAGCAGCCGTGAGGGGGCGAACTATGGCTACACCTTC
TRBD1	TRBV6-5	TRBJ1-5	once	CASRGTGGNQPQHF	TGTGCCAGCAGGGGGACAGGGGGGAATCAGCCCCAGCATTTT
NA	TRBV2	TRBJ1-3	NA	CASSRTVSGNTIYF	TGTGCCAGCAGTAGGACAGTCTCTGGAAACACCATATATTTT
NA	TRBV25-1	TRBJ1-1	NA	CASSDYFQDTEAFF	TGTGCCAGCAGTGATTATTTTCAGGACACTGAAGCTTTCTTT
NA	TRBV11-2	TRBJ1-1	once	CASSPRQDWEAFF	TGTGCCAGCAGCCCCCGACAGGATTGGGAAGCTTTCTTT
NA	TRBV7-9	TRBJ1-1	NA	CASSLVSYTEAFF	TGTGCCAGCAGCTTAGTATCCTACACTGAAGCTTTCTTT
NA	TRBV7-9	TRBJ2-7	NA	CASSLYRDLEQYF	TGTGCCAGCAGCTTATATAGGGACCTCGAGCAGTACTTC
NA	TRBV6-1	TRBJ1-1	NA	CASSEDQGGYTEAFF	TGTGCCAGCAGTGAAGACCAGGGTGGGTACACTGAAGCTTTCTTT
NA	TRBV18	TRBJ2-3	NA	CASSPDGGTTDTQYF	TGTGCCAGCTCACCAGACGGGGGTACCACAGATACGCAGTATTTT
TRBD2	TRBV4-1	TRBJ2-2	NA	CASSQLLAGGYTGELFF	TGCGCCAGCAGCCAACTACTAGCGGGGGGGTACACCGGGGAGCTGTTTTTT
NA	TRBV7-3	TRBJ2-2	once	CASSLFGGTGELFF	TGTGCCAGCAGCTTATTTGGAGGAACCGGGGAGCTGTTTTTT
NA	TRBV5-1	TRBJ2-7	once	CASSFATGISYEQYF	TGCGCCAGCAGCTTTGCGACGGGTATCTCCTACGAGCAGTACTTC
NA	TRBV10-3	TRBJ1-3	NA	CAIRTGASGNTIYF	TGTGCCATTAGGACGGGGGCCTCTGGAAACACCATATATTTT
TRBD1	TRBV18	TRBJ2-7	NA	CASSPTGTSSYEQYF	TGTGCCAGCTCACCGACAGGGACGAGCTCCTACGAGCAGTACTTC
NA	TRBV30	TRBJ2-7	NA	CAWGSPGAPHRKTYEQYF	TGTGCCTGGGGTTCCCCAGGAGCCCCTCATCGGAAGACCTACGAGCAGTACTTC
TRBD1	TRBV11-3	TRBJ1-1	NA	CASSTDRAGLLNTEAFF	TGTGCCAGCAGCACCGACAGGGCCGGACTTTTGAACACTGAAGCTTTCTTT
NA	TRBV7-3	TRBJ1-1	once	CASSPPGEPRGAFF	TGTGCCAGCAGCCCCCCGGGGGAGCCTCGAGGAGCTTTCTTT
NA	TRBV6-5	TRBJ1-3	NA	CASSYSRVRPLNTIYF	TGTGCCAGCAGTTACTCGAGAGTAAGACCGCTAAACACCATATATTTT
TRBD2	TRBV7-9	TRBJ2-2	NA	CASSLYRTSGDQAGELFF	TGTGCCAGCAGCTTATATCGGACTAGCGGGGACCAAGCCGGGGAGCTGTTTTTT
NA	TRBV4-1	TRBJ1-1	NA	CASSQEIQGLTEAFF	TGCGCCAGCAGCCAAGAAATTCAAGGGCTCACTGAAGCTTTCTTT
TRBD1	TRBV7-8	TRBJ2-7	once	CASSPTGQPYEQYF	TGTGCCAGCAGCCCCACGGGACAGCCCTACGAGCAGTACTTC
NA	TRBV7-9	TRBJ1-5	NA	CASSRDRNQPQHF	TGTGCCAGCAGCCGTGACCGCAATCAGCCCCAGCATTTT
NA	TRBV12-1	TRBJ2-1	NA	CASLGGAYNEQFF	TGTGCCAGCCTTGGCGGAGCCTACAATGAGCAGTTCTTC
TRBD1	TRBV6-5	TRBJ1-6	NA	CASGDRGLSPLHF	TGTGCCAGCGGAGACAGGGGTCTTTCACCCCTCCACTTT
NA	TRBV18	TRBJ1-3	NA	CASSPSRVTGNTIYF	TGTGCCAGCTCACCCAGCAGGGTCACTGGAAACACCATATATTTT
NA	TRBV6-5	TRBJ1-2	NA	CASSGRTGYTF	TGTGCCAGCAGCGGACGTACGGGCTACACCTTC
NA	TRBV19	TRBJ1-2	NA	CASSIEVRVYGYTF	TGTGCCAGTAGTATAGAAGTGCGCGTATATGGCTACACCTTC
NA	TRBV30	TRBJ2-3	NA	CAWSNANTQYF	TGTGCCTGGAGTAACGCGAATACGCAGTATTTT
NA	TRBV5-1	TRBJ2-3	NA	CASSLSLENTQYF	TGCGCCAGCAGCTTGTCCCTCGAGAATACGCAGTATTTT
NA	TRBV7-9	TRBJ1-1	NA	CASSLGRSEAFF	TGTGCCAGCAGCCTAGGACGTTCGGAAGCTTTCTTT
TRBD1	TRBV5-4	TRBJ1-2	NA	CASSRTAGGAGGYTF	TGTGCCAGCAGCCGGACGGCAGGGGGCGCGGGTGGCTACACCTTC
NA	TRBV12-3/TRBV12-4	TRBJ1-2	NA	CASSSSDNYGYTF	TGTGCCAGCAGCTCTTCGGATAACTATGGCTACACCTTC
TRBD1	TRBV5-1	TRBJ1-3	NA	CASSSWTGVAGNTIYF	TGCGCCAGCAGCTCGTGGACAGGGGTCGCCGGAAACACCATATATTTT
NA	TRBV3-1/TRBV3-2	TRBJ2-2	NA	CASSQRDFRYTGELFF	TGTGCCAGCAGCCAGCGGGACTTCCGCTACACCGGGGAGCTGTTTTTT
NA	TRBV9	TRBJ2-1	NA	CASSVAAESSYNEQFF	TGTGCCAGCAGCGTAGCTGCGGAGAGCTCCTACAATGAGCAGTTCTTC
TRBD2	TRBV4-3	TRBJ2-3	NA	CASSQDGPRGGDTQYF	TGCGCCAGCAGCCAAGATGGCCCCCGGGGGGGAGATACGCAGTATTTT
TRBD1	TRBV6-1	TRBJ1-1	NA	CASSDRQGITEAFF	TGTGCCAGCAGTGACCGACAGGGGATCACTGAAGCTTTCTTT
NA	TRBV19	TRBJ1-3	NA	CASSIDTSSGNTIYF	TGTGCCAGTAGTATAGACACGAGCTCTGGAAACACCATATATTTT
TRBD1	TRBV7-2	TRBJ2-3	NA	CASSLTGDTDTQYF	TGTGCCAGCAGCTTGACAGGGGACACAGATACGCAGTATTTT